One and the same sample provided the 8 T cell receptor beta chains below, sequenced in a study of blood T cell repertoires in COVID-19. Libraries were prepared by immunoSEQ multiplex PCR; TCRdb keeps only in-frame clonotypes and omits some of them. The data show 75,000 to 95,000 clones, about 83% seen once. Sequencing was performed on peripheral blood. The receptors here all came from an older woman with COVID-19, enrolled during active disease.

This chain links TRBV7-2 with TRBJ2-7; 9 nucleotides align to TRBD1. CDR3 size: 16 residues. Trimming removed 4 bases from V and 4 bases from J; junction bases left unmatched: 11. Germline CDR1 and CDR2: SGHTA and FQGNSA. Written as DNA, the CDR3 is TGTGCCAGCAGCTCACAATGGGGGACAGGGAATTACGAGCAGTACTTC. Translation gives CASSSQWGTGNYEQYF. The variable domain in full, completed from reference TRBV7-2 and TRBJ2-7, reads GAGVSQSPSNKVTEKGKDVELRCDPISGHTALYWYRQSLGQGLEFLIYFQGNSAPDKSGLPSDRFSAERTGGSVSTLTIQRTQQEDSAVYLCASSSQWGTGNYEQYFGPGTRLTVT.

The chain has TRBV7-8 and TRBJ1-1; D is undetermined. The CDR3 is 11 residues long. Trimming shortened V by 8 bases and J by 5 bases, and 9 bases separated the two germline ends. Germline V gene lookup returns CDR1 SGHVS and CDR2 FQNEAQ. The CDR3 sequence is CASGRETEAFF. The CDR3 DNA follows: TGTGCCAGCGGGCGGGAAACTGAAGCTTTCTTT.

This clone was detected once. The chain links TRBV7-2 to TRBJ1-2; D ambiguous. Germline assignment: CDR1 SGHTA and CDR2 FQGNSA. The CDR3 is made up of 13 amino acids. Deletions cut 2 bases from V and 4 bases from J, with 8 bases between. CDR3 DNA: TGTGCCAGCAGCTTAATCTCCGGCTATGGCTACACCTTC. Amino acids: CASSLISGYGYTF.

The chain joins TRBV6-5 to TRBJ1-1; 11 bases are shared with TRBD1. This CDR3 region has 14 residues. V lost 5 bases, J lost 4 bases, and 3 bases stayed unmatched. In germline, CDR1 is MNHEY, CDR2 SVGAGI. DNA of the CDR3: TGTGCCAGCAGTACGGGACAGGGGGGCACTGAAGCTTTCTTT. It yields the protein CASSTGQGGTEAFF.

This clone has at least ten counts. J is TRBJ2-1 and V is TRBV24-1; a possible D gene is TRBD2 (5 bases). The CDR3 runs to 16 residues. V gave up 2 bases and J gave up 6 bases, with 16 bases separating them. CDR1 KGHDR and CDR2 SFDVKD come from the germline V gene. The CDR3 region has the DNA TGTGCCACCAGTGATTCGTCAAAAAGAGGGTCCAATGAGCAGTTCTTC. It translates to CATSDSSKRGSNEQFF.

V usage is TRBV12-5 and J usage is TRBJ1-1, with TRBD1 as a possible D gene (5 bases). V was shortened by 0 bases and J by 1 base, with 15 bases between the two germline ends. Germline V CDR1 and CDR2: LGHNT, FRNRAP. The CDR3 is 17 amino acids. The CDR3 loop is CASGLVRQGIWNTEAFF. The CDR3 nucleotides read TGTGCTAGTGGTTTGGTGAGGCAGGGAATTTGGAACACTGAAGCTTTCTTT.

The J gene is TRBJ2-3, the V gene TRBV7-2; a possible D gene is TRBD1 (5 bases). Trimming took off 0 bases at V and 4 bases at J, with 5 bases between the two ends. The germline CDR1 and CDR2 sequences are SGHTA and FQGNSA. There are 13 residues in the CDR3. The CDR3 sequence: CASSLAGADTQYF. Written as DNA, the CDR3 is TGTGCCAGCAGCTTAGCAGGGGCAGATACGCAGTATTTT.

The chain recombines TRBV18 with TRBJ2-7, with TRBD1 identical over 9 bases. Trimming at V came to 1 base and at J to 5 bases, leaving 3 bases not matched to a gene. CDR3 length: 14 residues. Germline values: CDR1 KGHSH, CDR2 LQKENI. This chain's CDR3 is CASSPLRTGDEQYF. In DNA form, the CDR3 reads TGTGCCAGCTCACCACTTAGGACAGGGGACGAGCAGTACTTC.